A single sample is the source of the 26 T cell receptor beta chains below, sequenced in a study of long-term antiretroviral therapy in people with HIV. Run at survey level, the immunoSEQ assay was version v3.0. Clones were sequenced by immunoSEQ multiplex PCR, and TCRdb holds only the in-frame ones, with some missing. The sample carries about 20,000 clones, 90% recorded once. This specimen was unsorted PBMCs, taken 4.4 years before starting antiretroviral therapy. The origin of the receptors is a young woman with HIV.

CDR3 region: CSGLDYGYTF. The CDR3 DNA reads TGCAGCGGCTTGGATTATGGCTACACCTTC. The chain recombines TRBV29-1 with TRBJ1-2, with unresolved D. CDR3 size: 10 residues. Trimming removed 7 bases at V and 5 bases at J, with 8 bases between. From germline, CDR1 is SQVTM and CDR2 ANQGSEA.

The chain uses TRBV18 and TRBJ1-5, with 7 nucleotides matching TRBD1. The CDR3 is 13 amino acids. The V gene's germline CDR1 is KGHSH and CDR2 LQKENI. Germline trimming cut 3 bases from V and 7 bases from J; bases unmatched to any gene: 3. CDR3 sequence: CASSPDRAQPQHF. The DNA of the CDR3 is TGTGCCAGCTCACCCGACAGGGCGCAGCCCCAGCATTTT.

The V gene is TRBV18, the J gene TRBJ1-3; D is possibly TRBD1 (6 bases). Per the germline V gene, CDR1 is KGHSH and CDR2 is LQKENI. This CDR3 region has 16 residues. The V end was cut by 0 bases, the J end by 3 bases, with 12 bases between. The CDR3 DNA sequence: TGTGCCAGCTCACCACCACAGGGAAACCTTGGAAACACCATATATTTT. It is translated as CASSPPQGNLGNTIYF.

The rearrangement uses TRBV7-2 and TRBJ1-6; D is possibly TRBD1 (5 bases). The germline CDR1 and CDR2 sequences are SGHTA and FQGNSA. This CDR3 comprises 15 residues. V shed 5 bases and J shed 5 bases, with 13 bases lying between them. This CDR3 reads CASSPGTGNNSPLHF. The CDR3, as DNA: TGTGCCAGCAGCCCCGGGACGGGGAATAATTCACCCCTCCACTTT. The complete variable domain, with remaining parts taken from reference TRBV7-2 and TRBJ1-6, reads GAGVSQSPSNKVTEKGKDVELRCDPISGHTALYWYRQSLGQGLEFLIYFQGNSAPDKSGLPSDRFSAERTGGSVSTLTIQRTQQEDSAVYLCASSPGTGNNSPLHFGNGTRLTVT.

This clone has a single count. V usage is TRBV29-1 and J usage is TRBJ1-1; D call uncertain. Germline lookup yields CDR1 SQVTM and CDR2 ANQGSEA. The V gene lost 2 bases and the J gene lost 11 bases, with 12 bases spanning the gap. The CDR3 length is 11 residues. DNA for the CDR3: TGCAGCGTTGAAAAGGGCTCGGGGGCTTTCTTT. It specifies CSVEKGSGAFF.

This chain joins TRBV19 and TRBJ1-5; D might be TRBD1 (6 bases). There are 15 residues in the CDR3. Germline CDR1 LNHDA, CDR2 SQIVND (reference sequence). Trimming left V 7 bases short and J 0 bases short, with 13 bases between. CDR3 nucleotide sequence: TGTGCCAGTACCGGGGGGCAGTATAGCAATCAGCCCCAGCATTTT. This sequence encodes CASTGGQYSNQPQHF.

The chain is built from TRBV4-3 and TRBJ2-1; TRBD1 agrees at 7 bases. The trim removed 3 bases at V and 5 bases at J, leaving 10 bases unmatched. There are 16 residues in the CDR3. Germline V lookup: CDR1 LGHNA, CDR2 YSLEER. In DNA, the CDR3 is TGCGCCAGCAGCCAGACCACTCTACAGGGGAACAATGAGCAGTTCTTC. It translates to CASSQTTLQGNNEQFF.

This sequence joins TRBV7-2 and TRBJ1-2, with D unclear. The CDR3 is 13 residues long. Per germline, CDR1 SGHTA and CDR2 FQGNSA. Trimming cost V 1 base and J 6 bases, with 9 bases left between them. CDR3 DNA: TGTGCCAGCAGCTTAGAAGTGGGGAATGGCTACACCTTC. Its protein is CASSLEVGNGYTF.

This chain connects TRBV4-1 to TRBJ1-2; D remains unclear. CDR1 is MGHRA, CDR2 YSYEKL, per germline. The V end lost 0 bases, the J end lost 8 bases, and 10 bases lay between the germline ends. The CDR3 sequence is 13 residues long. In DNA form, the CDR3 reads TGCGCCAGCAGCCAAGACCCCGCCTGGGGCTACACCTTC. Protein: CASSQDPAWGYTF.

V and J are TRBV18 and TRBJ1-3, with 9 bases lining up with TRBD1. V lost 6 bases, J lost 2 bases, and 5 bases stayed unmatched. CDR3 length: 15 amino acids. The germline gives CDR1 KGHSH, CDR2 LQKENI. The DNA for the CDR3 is TGTGCCAGCTCTAGGAGGACAGGGGCTGGAAACACCATATATTTT. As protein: CASSRRTGAGNTIYF.

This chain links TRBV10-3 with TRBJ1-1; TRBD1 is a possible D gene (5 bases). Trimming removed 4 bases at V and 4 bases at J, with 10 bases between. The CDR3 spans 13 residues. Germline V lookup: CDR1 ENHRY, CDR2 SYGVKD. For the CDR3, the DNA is TGTGCCATCAGTGGCTCGGGGGGCACTGAAGCTTTCTTT. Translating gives CAISGSGGTEAFF.

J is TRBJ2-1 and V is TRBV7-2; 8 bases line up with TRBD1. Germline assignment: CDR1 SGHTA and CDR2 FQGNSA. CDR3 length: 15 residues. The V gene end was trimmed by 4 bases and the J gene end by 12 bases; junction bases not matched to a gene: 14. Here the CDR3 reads CASSSQGDGTAGQFF. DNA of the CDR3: TGTGCCAGCAGCTCACAGGGGGACGGAACTGCGGGGCAGTTCTTC.

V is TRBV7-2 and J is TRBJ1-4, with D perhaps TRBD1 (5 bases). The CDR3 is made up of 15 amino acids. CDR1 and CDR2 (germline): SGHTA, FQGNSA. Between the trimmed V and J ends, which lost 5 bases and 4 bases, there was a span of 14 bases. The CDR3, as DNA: TGTGCCAGCAGCCCTAGAGGGACCCGTAATGAAAAACTGTTTTTT. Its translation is CASSPRGTRNEKLFF.

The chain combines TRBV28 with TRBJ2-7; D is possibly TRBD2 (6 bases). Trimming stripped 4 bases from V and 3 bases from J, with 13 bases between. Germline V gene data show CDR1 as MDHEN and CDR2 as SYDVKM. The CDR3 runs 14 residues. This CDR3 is CASSSHGGDYEQYF. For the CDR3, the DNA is TGTGCCAGCAGTTCCCACGGAGGGGACTACGAGCAGTACTTC.

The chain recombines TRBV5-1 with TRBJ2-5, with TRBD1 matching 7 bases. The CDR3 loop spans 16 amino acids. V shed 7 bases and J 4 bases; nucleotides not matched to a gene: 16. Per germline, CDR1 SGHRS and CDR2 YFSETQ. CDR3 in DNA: TGCGCCAGCGCCAATACGGGACAGACCGAATCAGAGACCCAGTACTTC. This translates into CASANTGQTESETQYF.

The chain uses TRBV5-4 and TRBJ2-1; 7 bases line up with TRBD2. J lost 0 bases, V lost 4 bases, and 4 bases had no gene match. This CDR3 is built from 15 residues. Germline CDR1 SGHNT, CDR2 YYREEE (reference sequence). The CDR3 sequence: CASSVLASSYNEQFF. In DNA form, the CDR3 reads TGTGCCAGCAGCGTACTAGCGAGCTCCTACAATGAGCAGTTCTTC.

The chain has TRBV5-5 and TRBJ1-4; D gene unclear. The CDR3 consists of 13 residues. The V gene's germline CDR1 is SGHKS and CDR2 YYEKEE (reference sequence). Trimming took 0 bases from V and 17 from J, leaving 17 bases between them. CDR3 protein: CASSLDSGIQRFF. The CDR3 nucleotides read TGTGCCAGCAGCTTGGACTCCGGCATACAGCGTTTTTTT.

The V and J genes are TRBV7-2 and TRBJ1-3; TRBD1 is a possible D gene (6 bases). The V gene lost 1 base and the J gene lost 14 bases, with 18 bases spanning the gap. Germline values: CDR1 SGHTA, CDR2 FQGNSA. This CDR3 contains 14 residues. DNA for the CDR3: TGTGCCAGCAGCTTAGAACGTTCAGGGGCCGCCCTATATTTT. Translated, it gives CASSLERSGAALYF.

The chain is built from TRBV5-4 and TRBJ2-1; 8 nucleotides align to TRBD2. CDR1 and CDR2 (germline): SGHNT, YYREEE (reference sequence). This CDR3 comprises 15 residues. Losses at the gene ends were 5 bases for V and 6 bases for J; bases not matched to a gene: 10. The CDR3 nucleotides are TGTGCCAGCAGTTCGACGGGGGGGCTTCTCAATGAGCAGTTCTTC. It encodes CASSSTGGLLNEQFF.

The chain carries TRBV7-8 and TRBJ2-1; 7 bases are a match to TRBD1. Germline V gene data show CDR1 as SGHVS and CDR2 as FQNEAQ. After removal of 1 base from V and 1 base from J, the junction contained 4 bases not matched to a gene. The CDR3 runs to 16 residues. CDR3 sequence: CASSLVGGRSYNEQFF. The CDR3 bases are TGTGCCAGCAGCTTAGTAGGGGGCAGGTCCTACAATGAGCAGTTCTTC.

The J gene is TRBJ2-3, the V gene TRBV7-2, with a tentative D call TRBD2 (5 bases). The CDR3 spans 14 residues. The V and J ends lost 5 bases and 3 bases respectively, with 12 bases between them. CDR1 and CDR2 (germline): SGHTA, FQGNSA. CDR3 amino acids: CASSRGLGTDTQYF. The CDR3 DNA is TGTGCCAGCAGCCGGGGATTGGGTACAGATACGCAGTATTTT. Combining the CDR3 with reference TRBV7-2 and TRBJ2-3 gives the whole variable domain GAGVSQSPSNKVTEKGKDVELRCDPISGHTALYWYRQSLGQGLEFLIYFQGNSAPDKSGLPSDRFSAERTGGSVSTLTIQRTQQEDSAVYLCASSRGLGTDTQYFGPGTRLTVL.

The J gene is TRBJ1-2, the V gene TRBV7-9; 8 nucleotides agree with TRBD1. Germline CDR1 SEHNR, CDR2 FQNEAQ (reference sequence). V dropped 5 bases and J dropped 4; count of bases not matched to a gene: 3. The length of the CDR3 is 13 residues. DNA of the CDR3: TGTGCCAGCAGCCAGGGGGCTGGCTATGGCTACACCTTC. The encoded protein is CASSQGAGYGYTF.

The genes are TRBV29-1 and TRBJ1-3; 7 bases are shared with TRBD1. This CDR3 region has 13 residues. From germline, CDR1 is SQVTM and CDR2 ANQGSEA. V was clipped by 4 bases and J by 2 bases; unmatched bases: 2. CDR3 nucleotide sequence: TGCAGCGTTGTCGACAGGGCTGGAAACACCATATATTTT. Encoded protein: CSVVDRAGNTIYF.

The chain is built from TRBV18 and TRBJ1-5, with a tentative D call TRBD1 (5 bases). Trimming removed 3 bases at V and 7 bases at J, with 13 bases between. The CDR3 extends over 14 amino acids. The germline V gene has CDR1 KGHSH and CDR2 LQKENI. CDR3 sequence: CASSPSRGDQPQHF. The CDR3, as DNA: TGTGCCAGCTCACCCTCGAGAGGGGACCAGCCCCAGCATTTT.

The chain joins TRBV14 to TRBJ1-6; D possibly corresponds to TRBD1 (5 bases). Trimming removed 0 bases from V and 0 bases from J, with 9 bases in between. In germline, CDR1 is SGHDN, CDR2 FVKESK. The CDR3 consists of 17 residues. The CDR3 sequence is CASSQDYRFSYNSPLHF. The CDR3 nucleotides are TGTGCCAGCAGCCAAGATTACAGGTTCTCCTATAATTCACCCCTCCACTTT.

This CDR3 reads CASRNILNTEAFF. The CDR3 DNA reads as TGTGCCAGCAGGAACATCCTGAACACTGAAGCTTTCTTT. The chain has TRBV6-5 and TRBJ1-1; no clear D. The CDR3 consists of 13 residues. CDR1 and CDR2 (germline): MNHEY, SVGAGI. Trimming cost V 6 bases and J 0 bases, with 8 bases left between them.